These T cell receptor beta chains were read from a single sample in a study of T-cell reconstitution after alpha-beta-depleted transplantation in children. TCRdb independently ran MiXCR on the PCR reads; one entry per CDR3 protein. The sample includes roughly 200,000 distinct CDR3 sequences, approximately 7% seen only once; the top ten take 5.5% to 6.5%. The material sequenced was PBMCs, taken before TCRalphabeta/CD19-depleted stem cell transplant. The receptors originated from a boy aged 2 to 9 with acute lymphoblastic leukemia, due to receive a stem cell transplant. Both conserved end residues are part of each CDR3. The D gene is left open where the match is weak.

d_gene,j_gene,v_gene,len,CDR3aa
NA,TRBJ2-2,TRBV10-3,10,CAIMGGELFF
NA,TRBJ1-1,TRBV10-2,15,CASSGGEVHVTEAFF
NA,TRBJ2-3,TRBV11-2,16,CASSFRGRAPPDTQYF
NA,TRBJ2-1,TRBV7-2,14,CASSPRISQGEQFF
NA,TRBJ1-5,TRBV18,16,CASSGPQGVSNQPQHF
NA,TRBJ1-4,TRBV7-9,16,CASSFGGNPGNEKLFF
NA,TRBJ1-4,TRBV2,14,CASSLSGGQEKLFF
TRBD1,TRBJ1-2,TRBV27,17,CASSLVPGQARVGGYTF
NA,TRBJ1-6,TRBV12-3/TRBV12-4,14,CASSFSTGNSPLHF
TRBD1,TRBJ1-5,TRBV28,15,CASSSDRAYNQPQHF
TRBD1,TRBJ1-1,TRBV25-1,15,CASSEGRTGGNEAFF
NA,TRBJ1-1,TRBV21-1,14,CASSKRKRQGKAFF
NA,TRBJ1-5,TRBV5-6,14,CASSLKQFNQPQHF
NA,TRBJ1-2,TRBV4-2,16,CASSQANGKGDYGYTF
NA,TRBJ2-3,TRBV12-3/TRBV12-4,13,CASSHAHTDTQYF
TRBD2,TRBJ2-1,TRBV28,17,CASSPPFSRGGDNEQFF
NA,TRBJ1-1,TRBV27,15,CASSLGVGGNTEAFF
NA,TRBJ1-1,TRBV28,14,CASSLWGGQTEAFF